The text below deals with one T cell receptor (beta chain). Only in-frame clones appear in the TCRdb table, and some are missing; sequencing was by immunoSEQ multiplex PCR. The sample gives roughly 550,000 clones, 78% of which show up once; about 0.013% is in the top ten. The record originates from a study of shared T cell receptors in the human thymus. Trimming stripped 4 bases from V and 8 bases from J, with 17 bases between. CDR1 and CDR2 (germline): SGHVS, FNYEAQ. CDR3 length equals 15 residues. The same data also went into a second study, on human thymus T cells. That work adds: Unrelated individuals reportedly shared highly overlapping thymic TCR repertoires.

The TCR was taken from a boy younger than two with a congenital heart defect. Sequenced sample: thymocytes. The J gene is TRBJ1-4, the V gene TRBV7-6; D unclear. The chain's CDR3 is CASSSGEGGREKLFF. The DNA for the CDR3 is TGTGCCAGCAGCTCTGGGGAAGGAGGACGGGAAAAACTGTTTTTT.